This note documents a single T cell receptor (beta chain) sequence. Time point specified: patch test 1, 2 weeks after DPC sensitization. Treatment specified: therapeutic diphenylcyclopropenone sensitization with weekly scalp DPC. This CDR3 has 14 residues. Germline loops: CDR1 LNHNV, CDR2 YYDKDF (reference sequence). V lost 6 bases, J lost 7 bases, and 9 bases stayed unmatched. The data were taken from a study of human T cells and chemical hapten exposure. Study details: The upper back received 0.01% DPC by patch testing, with results read at 6 days.

Using its own MiXCR run on the RACE reads, TCRdb lists one record per CDR3 protein. The sample carries some 170,000 distinct CDR3 sequences, around 20% recorded once. The V call is TRBV15, the J call TRBJ2-1; 7 positions match TRBD2. This receptor was taken from a woman between 45 and 65 years old with alopecia areata. Some clones in this sample may be carry-over from other donors' samples. This sample comprised whole blood, obtained in connection with sensitization to the hapten diphenylcyclopropenone (DPC). The CDR3 protein is CATSKGPGRNEQFF. The CDR3, as DNA: TGTGCCACCAGTAAGGGTCCCGGGAGGAATGAGCAGTTCTTC.